This TCR beta chain was sequenced for a study of OX40 agonist ivuxolimab in advanced cancers. About the research overall: Ivuxolimab, which patients received intravenously every 2 weeks, was dosed at 0.01 to 10 mg/kg. Findings and limits, study-wide: Clones of CD4+ and CD8+ blood T cells grew by week 6 at doses of 0.1 to 3.0 mg/kg. CD4+ T cells averaged fewer expanded clones than CD8+ T cells. It was also the case that some nonresponders had low normalized T-cell clonal expansion.

CDR1 is LNHDA and CDR2 is SQIVND in the germline V gene (reference sequence). V shed 3 bases, J shed 7 bases, and the junction held 3 bases outside the gene matches. The CDR3 runs to 15 residues. This clone was seen just once. Its antigen is currently unknown. The protocol was immunoSEQ multiplex PCR, while the TCRdb copy is restricted to in-frame clones and leaves out a portion. Among fewer than 16,000 clones listed, about 75% were seen once. The material was CD4+ or CD8+ T cells sorted from blood, obtained in a trial of the OX40 agonist ivuxolimab. This TCR came from an adult with an advanced solid tumor such as melanoma, head and neck, liver or kidney cancer. The gene calls are TRBV19 and TRBJ1-4, with 12 bases lining up with TRBD1. The CDR3 sequence: CASSIRDRGREKLFF. The CDR3 coding sequence is TGTGCCAGTAGTATCCGGGACAGGGGGCGTGAAAAACTGTTTTTT.